The clone carrying this TCR beta chain was counted once. What it recognizes is unknown. Treatment defined: roughly 10-day PBMC culture with coronavirus spike peptide pools or control peptides (ViraFEST assay). Sequenced with the Oncomine TCR Beta short-read assay was DNA taken from cultured CD4+ T cells. MiXCR, applied by TCRdb to the PCR reads, yields one record per CDR3 protein. The data contain over 8,000 distinct CDR3 sequences, roughly 63% of them singletons. This sample stems from a study of vaccination and CD4 T cells after COVID-19. The study, taken as a whole, reports: Convalescent patients' median share of reactive clones seen only post-vaccination was about 86%.

Sequenced sample: CD4+ T cells from blood, cultured in vitro. This receptor was obtained from a human donor who had recovered from COVID-19.

CDR3 bases: TGTGCCACCTACAGGGGGCACACAGATACGCAGTATTTT. The encoded protein is CATYRGHTDTQYF. J is TRBJ2-3 and V is TRBV24-1, with 9 positions matching TRBD1. Trimming cost V 9 bases and J 2 bases; bases outside gene matches: 2. CDR3 length: 13 amino acids. Germline V CDR1 and CDR2: KGHDR, SFDVKD.